The table lists the clone carrying this T cell receptor beta chain with a count of one. Data came from immunoSEQ multiplex PCR; TCRdb stores just in-frame clones and leaves some out. The sample lists about 220,000 clones, 88% occurring once. CDR1 LNHNV and CDR2 YYDKDF come from the germline V gene (reference sequence). The CDR3 is 15 amino acids. V lost 0 bases to trimming and J lost 16 bases, with 21 bases between them. This sample is part of a study of blood T cell repertoires in COVID-19. Cohort 3 donors counted as recovered after two negative PCRs, clearance, or resolved symptoms. The sequenced sample was PBMCs or T cells enriched from blood (not recorded which). This TCR derives from a woman under 40 who had recovered from COVID-19. The chain recombines TRBV15 with TRBJ1-4; D may be TRBD1 (6 bases). Here the CDR3 reads CATSRDSVGGAGPFF. CDR3 coding DNA: TGTGCCACCAGCAGAGATTCGGTAGGGGGTGCTGGACCGTTTTTT.